This T cell receptor (beta chain) was captured by sequencing in a study of beta chain features in type 1 diabetes. In the study overall: Patients shared similar age, gender and cell yields with healthy donors.

The entirety of the isolated RNA underwent reverse transcription, so expressed TCRB transcripts were sequenced. Data came from immunoSEQ multiplex PCR; TCRdb stores just in-frame clones and leaves some out. The sample holds 810,000 or so clones; roughly 16% are singletons and the top ten take about 0.02%. In its sample, this clone was seen a few times. What it binds is not known. General study results and limits: In cDNA sequencing, cells with high TCR expression could be over-represented. The VDJ junctions of type 1 diabetes patients carried fewer insertions and more deletions. Researchers reported that naive, central memory and Treg TCRB repertoires appeared more similar in patients than in healthy donors.

The sequenced sample consisted of naive CD4+ T cells from blood. The TCR sequence derives from a young woman in good health.

The CDR3 protein is CASSFVGKPYNEQFF. CDR3 coding DNA: TGTGCCAGCAGCTTCGTGGGGAAGCCCTACAATGAGCAGTTCTTC. The V gene is TRBV7-9, the J gene TRBJ2-1; D gene uncertain. Trimming took off 3 bases at V and 2 bases at J, with 11 bases between the two ends. Germline V lookup: CDR1 SEHNR, CDR2 FQNEAQ (reference sequence). There are 15 residues in the CDR3.